The TCR beta chain described here comes from a study of chemoradiotherapy in HPV16-positive cancers (dated by TCRdb to the early 2020s). Context from the whole study: Candidate HPV-specific T-cell clones and common TCR motifs were defined through functional T-cell assays on cells from a couple of HPV16-positive patients. The study asked whether T-cell immunity to the HPV oncoproteins E6 and E7 changes during chemoradiotherapy and whether this immunity affects survival. TCR repertoires from roughly 93 patients with HPV-related cancers were then used to track the candidate HPV-specific TCRs and motifs.

Repertoires were sampled repeatedly over the course of chemoradiotherapy, so clonal expansion could be followed in the tumor microenvironment. Libraries were prepared through the immunoSEQ multiplex PCR assay. TCRdb mirrors the immuneACCESS table, restricted to in-frame sequences. Some clones are absent from its copies; in checked studies, under half trace to an unresolved V gene, and the reason for the others is unknown. The sample table records tens of thousands of clones; approximately 88% of these occur just once. Jointly, the top ten make up roughly 5.5% of the sample. Concerning this clone itself: The specificity of this receptor is unknown. No much larger clone exists at a distance of one base, and base qualities are not known.

Broader findings and caveats from the paper: The functional definition of HPV-specific T cells came from only a couple of HPV16-positive patients, and the survival association was reported for HPV16-positive patients. Among HPV16-positive patients, expansion of HPV-responsive T cells during chemoradiotherapy was associated with better recurrence-free survival. Expansion of candidate HPV-specific clones and E7-related TCR motifs was observed in the tumor microenvironment during treatment, whereas no such expansion was observed for non-HPV-specific T cells.

The CDR3 numbers 16 residues from cysteine through phenylalanine. Only the CDR3 region is kept as DNA, spanning 48 bases read in frame from base 1. CDR1 and CDR2, per the germline V gene (reference sequence), are LNHNV and YYDKDF. V is pared back by 0 bases and J by 4 bases, with 13 bases lying between the germline termini. The V gene is TRBV15 and the J gene is TRBJ2-1; the D gene is tentatively TRBD1 or TRBD2, each matching 7 bases. The receptor comes from a human donor with HPV-associated anogenital cancer. Sequencing was performed on blood, taken from a patient who underwent chemoradiotherapy. This receptor carries the CDR3 CATSRDPQGGYNEQFF. Here is the DNA: TGTGCCACCAGCAGAGATCCTCAGGGGGGGTACAATGAGCAGTTCTTC.